What follows describes a single T cell receptor beta chain. Its antigen target is currently unknown. No quality values exist for individual bases; no much larger clone is one base distant. The protocol used for the library was PCR. DNA from cultured CD4+ T cells was subjected to TCR sequencing with the Oncomine TCR Beta short-read assay at the Johns Hopkins FTIC core. The QIAamp micro DNA kit was used to extract genomic DNA from the cultured CD4+ T cells. Oncomine TCR Beta libraries made from cultured CD4+ T cells were pooled using unique dual indexes and sequenced on an Illumina iSeq 100. As for the authors' bioinformatics: Non-productive sequences were removed, and CDR3s that did not start with C, did not end with F or W, or were shorter than 7 amino acids were discarded. Antigen-specific clonotypes were identified with the MANAFEST web application by comparing peptide-stimulated wells with reference and other culture wells. An FDR below 0.05, an odds ratio above 5, and a productive frequency above 0.1% in at least two of three replicate wells were required for clones to be considered positive. A clonotype counted as cross-reactive if it showed significant expansion both in the SARS-CoV-2 spike wells and in at least one common cold coronavirus spike condition. Levenshtein distances (stringdist) and unrooted phylogenetic trees (ape) in R version 3.6.1 were used to assess CDR3 homology. TCRdb applied fastp at Q25 and MiXCR to the public reads, then kept only in-frame beta chains. A single entry per CDR3 protein holds the most common genes and DNA from its merged rows. TCRdb, rather than the study authors, made the V and J calls. This sample comprises 10,000 to 15,000 distinct CDR3 sequences, around 47% of them detected only once. Clones ranked in the top ten supply around 24% of the sample.

Reading the label with the study, this specimen's treatment or condition is: roughly 10-day PBMC culture with coronavirus spike peptide pools or control peptides (ViraFEST assay). The ViraFEST assay was used in the study, in which antigen-specific T cells were expanded with peptide pools and expanded clonotypes were subsequently identified by TCR sequencing. The positive SARS-CoV-2 PCR tests of the convalescent patients were dated from March to December 2020, before the Alpha, Beta and Delta variants emerged in the United States. PBMCs were cultured at around 2 million per well in IMDM supplemented with roughly 5% human AB serum and about 10 IU/ml IL-2, with about 10 ug/ml peptide pools added. On days 3 and 7, half of the culture medium was replaced with fresh IL-2-containing medium. After less than twelve days of culture, CD4+ T cells were isolated by negative selection with the EasySep CD4+ T cell isolation kit. Ficoll-Paque Plus gradient centrifugation was used to isolate PBMCs from whole blood, and the isolated PBMCs were then either used fresh or cryopreserved at -140C. Each culture condition was generally run in triplicate wells.

The data derive from a study of vaccination and CD4 T cells after COVID-19 (dated by TCRdb to between 2022 and 2023). As for the study more broadly: Every convalescent patient had a positive nasal swab PCR test for SARS-CoV-2, with mild disease in 9 or 10 patients and severe disease in one. Post-COVID blood samples from convalescent patients were collected a median of roughly 100 days after diagnosis, with a range of about 35 to 180 days. Two doses of either the Pfizer-BioNTech BNT162b2 vaccine (n=8) or the Moderna mRNA-1273 vaccine (n=2) were administered to participants. Post-vaccine blood samples were collected a median of approximately 72 days after the second vaccine dose, ranging from about 12 to 250 days. Control cultures used a CEFX viral epitope pool as positive control, an HIV-1 Nef peptide pool as negative control, or no peptide. Culture stimuli were overlapping spike peptide pools from SARS-CoV-2 and from the common cold coronaviruses HCoV-NL63, HCoV-OC43 and HCoV-229E. In the convalescent cohort there were six males and four females, among whom were two Hispanic individuals, seven Caucasians, two Asians and one multiracial person. The spike-specific CD4+ TCR repertoire was compared before and after mRNA vaccination in around ten COVID-19 convalescent patients and a few infection-naive healthy vaccine recipients. Summary of the overall study and its limitations: The study included relatively few convalescent patients and did not analyze early timepoints after natural infection. In convalescent patients, nearly all vaccine-specific clones (304 of 307) were found to be mono-reactive for SARS-CoV-2 spike rather than cross-reactive with common cold coronaviruses. In convalescent patients, a median roughly 87% of post-vaccine SARS-CoV-2-reactive clones were detected only after vaccination, and vaccine-specific priming was suggested by this finding. The median number of SARS-CoV-2-reactive clonotypes rose from fewer than 25 after infection to some 40 after vaccination, but the change was not significant.

Spanning cysteine to phenylalanine, the CDR3 consists of 17 amino acids. Only the CDR3 region is kept as DNA, spanning 51 bases read in frame from base 1. Looking up the germline V gene yields CDR1 LGHNA and CDR2 YNFKEQ. Trimming takes 0 bases from V and 8 bases from J, and the germline ends sit 17 bases apart. This TCR was sampled from a human donor who had recovered from COVID-19. The receptor chain draws on TRBV4-2 and TRBJ1-6, with no confident D gene call. Sample: CD4+ T cells from blood, cultured in vitro. The sequenced DNA is TGTGCCAGCAGCCAAGATGGTTCGGGAGGGCCGGATTCACCCCTCCACTTT. Translation gives CASSQDGSGGPDSPLHF.